Following are 24 T cell receptor beta chains from one sample sequenced in a study of blood T cell repertoires in COVID-19. Data came from immunoSEQ multiplex PCR; TCRdb stores just in-frame clones and leaves some out. The sample shows about 270,000 clones, about 90% of them seen only once. The sample comprised peripheral blood. The source is a young adult with COVID-19, enrolled during active disease.

The rearrangement joins TRBV21-1 to TRBJ2-2; the table's D call TRBD1 went unverified against the DNA. TRBV21-1 is termed a pseudogene. The CDR3 has 17 amino acids. Written as DNA, the CDR3 is TGTGCCAGCAGCAAAGTCGACAGGGGGCGAGGCACCGGGGAGCTGTTTTTT. The encoded protein is CASSKVDRGRGTGELFF.

V usage is TRBV18 and J usage is TRBJ2-1, with D perhaps matching TRBD2 (6 bases). CDR3 size: 16 residues. CDR1 is KGHSH, CDR2 LQKENI, per germline. V shed 3 bases and J shed 8 bases, with 20 bases lying between them. CDR3 in amino acids: CASSPYDSGFIHEQFF. The CDR3 region has the DNA TGTGCCAGCTCACCGTACGATAGCGGATTTATCCATGAGCAGTTCTTC.

The chain recombines TRBV24-1 with TRBJ2-5; 7 bases agree with TRBD1. The trim removed 2 bases at V and 1 base at J, leaving 3 bases unmatched. Germline CDR1 is KGHDR and CDR2 is SFDVKD. CDR3 size: 15 residues. The CDR3 spells CATSDWTGLQETQYF. CDR3 bases: TGTGCCACCAGTGATTGGACAGGACTCCAAGAGACCCAGTACTTC.

This sequence joins TRBV28 and TRBJ2-5, with 9 nucleotides matching TRBD2. This CDR3 spans 16 amino acids. Unmatched junction bases numbered 9, after V lost 2 bases and J lost 5 bases. From germline, CDR1 is MDHEN and CDR2 SYDVKM. CDR3: CASSLRWREGLETQYF. The CDR3 nucleotides read TGTGCCAGCAGTTTAAGGTGGCGGGAGGGCCTCGAGACCCAGTACTTC.

The chain links TRBV9 to TRBJ2-1; D not resolved. Germline values: CDR1 SGDLS, CDR2 YYNGEE. CDR3 length equals 15 residues. V lost 0 bases and J 13 bases, leaving 20 bases between the germline ends. CDR3 region: CASSVGETGHHHQFF. In DNA, the CDR3 is TGTGCCAGCAGCGTAGGCGAGACTGGCCATCATCATCAGTTCTTC.

Comments on this clone: Within the sample, other DNA sequences also encode this same CDR3. V usage is TRBV6-5 and J usage is TRBJ2-3; 9 bases match TRBD2. The CDR3 length is 14 residues. V lost 8 bases to trimming and J lost 2 bases; unmatched junction nucleotides: 5. Germline CDR1 is MNHEY and CDR2 is SVGAGI. The CDR3 bases are TGTGCCAGCTTGGCGGGAGGGCCCACAGATACGCAGTATTTT. It codes for CASLAGGPTDTQYF.

The chain recombines TRBV5-5 with TRBJ2-5; D is ambiguous. Between the trimmed V and J ends, which lost 0 bases and 3 bases, there was a span of 9 bases. The germline gives CDR1 SGHKS, CDR2 YYEKEE (reference sequence). This CDR3 contains 14 residues. The CDR3 region has the DNA TGTGCCAGCAGCTTGGGCACGGTAAAAGAGACCCAGTACTTC. It specifies CASSLGTVKETQYF.

The rearrangement uses TRBV7-2 and TRBJ2-5, with D unresolved. Trimming removed 1 base from V and 1 base from J, with 4 bases in between. Germline CDR1 and CDR2: SGHTA and FQGNSA. The CDR3 covers 13 residues. This chain's CDR3 is CASSLGGQETQYF. The CDR3 coding sequence is TGTGCCAGCAGCTTAGGAGGCCAAGAGACCCAGTACTTC.

This rearrangement joins TRBV4-2 to TRBJ2-6, with D uncertain. Germline V CDR1 and CDR2: LGHNA, YNFKEQ. The CDR3 sequence is 15 residues long. Trimming shortened V by 1 base and J by 2 bases, and 6 bases separated the two germline ends. For the CDR3, the DNA is TGTGCCAGCAGCCAAGCCCTAGCTGGGGCCAACGTCCTGACTTTC. As protein: CASSQALAGANVLTF.

This clone is a singleton in its sample. This rearrangement joins TRBV4-2 to TRBJ1-2; D gene uncertain. Deletions cut 1 base from V and 8 bases from J, with 14 bases between. The CDR3 is made up of 14 amino acids. CDR1 and CDR2 (germline): LGHNA, YNFKEQ. CDR3 residues: CASSQVAGDGGYTF. The DNA for the CDR3 is TGTGCCAGCAGCCAAGTTGCGGGCGACGGCGGCTACACCTTC.

This chain links TRBV19 with TRBJ2-2; 7 bases line up with TRBD1. Germline values: CDR1 LNHDA, CDR2 SQIVND (reference sequence). Trimming removed 6 bases from V and 1 base from J; junction bases left unmatched: 5. CDR3 length: 15 amino acids. The CDR3 reads CASSPGQLNTGELFF. The CDR3 DNA follows: TGTGCCAGTAGCCCGGGACAGCTGAACACCGGGGAGCTGTTTTTT.

The chain carries TRBV6-6 and TRBJ2-1; D may be TRBD2 (6 bases). Trimming stripped 5 bases from V and 4 bases from J, with 15 bases between. The V gene's germline CDR1 is MNHNY and CDR2 SVGAGI (reference sequence). CDR3 length: 15 residues. DNA for the CDR3: TGTGCCAGCAGTCCCGGGACTCCTCAGTACAATGAGCAGTTCTTC. This encodes CASSPGTPQYNEQFF.

The chain uses TRBV6-5 and TRBJ1-2; TRBD1 aligns across 8 bases. J was trimmed by 5 bases and V by 7 bases; bases with no gene match: 9. Germline loops: CDR1 MNHEY, CDR2 SVGAGI. The CDR3 covers 14 residues. The CDR3 is CASTGDRSYYGYTF. The CDR3 region has the DNA TGTGCCAGCACAGGGGACAGGTCCTATTATGGCTACACCTTC.

This clone has a handful of counts. The V gene is TRBV25-1, the J gene TRBJ2-7, with 11 bases aligning to TRBD2. Germline V gives CDR1 MGHDK, CDR2 SYGVNS. This CDR3 has 17 amino acids. After removal of 4 bases from V and 6 bases from J, the junction contained 14 bases not matched to a gene. CDR3 in DNA: TGTGCCAGCAGTGCCCCCGATCTAGCGGGAGGTATTAGCGAGCAGTACTTC. Amino acid sequence: CASSAPDLAGGISEQYF.

This chain links TRBV7-9 with TRBJ1-5, with a weak D call TRBD1 (5 bases). Trimming pared 1 base from V and 4 bases from J, leaving 5 bases between. Germline CDR1 is SEHNR and CDR2 is FQNEAQ (reference sequence). The length of the CDR3 is 13 residues. The CDR3 reads CASSLGQNQPQHF. The DNA of the CDR3 is TGTGCCAGCAGCTTAGGACAGAATCAGCCCCAGCATTTT.

The rearrangement uses TRBV3-1 (or the pseudogene TRBV3-2) and TRBJ2-7, with D possibly matching TRBD2 (6 bases). The CDR3 loop spans 14 amino acids. V shed 1 base and J shed 6 bases, with 13 bases lying between them. The germline V gene has CDR1 LGHDT and CDR2 YNNKEL (reference sequence). The CDR3 region is CASSQVTGVGEQYF. The DNA for the CDR3 is TGTGCCAGCAGCCAAGTTACGGGAGTGGGCGAGCAGTACTTC.

The chain combines TRBV5-1 with TRBJ2-5; possible D gene TRBD1, 6 bases. Germline V gene lookup returns CDR1 SGHRS and CDR2 YFSETQ. There are 13 residues in the CDR3. V was clipped by 4 bases and J by 5 bases, with 12 bases between them. The CDR3 protein is CASSPQGWETQYF. The CDR3 DNA sequence: TGCGCCAGCAGCCCGCAGGGGTGGGAGACCCAGTACTTC.

The genes are TRBV7-9 and TRBJ1-1, with 8 bases identical to TRBD1. The CDR3 runs to 16 residues. Germline V CDR1 and CDR2: SEHNR, FQNEAQ (reference sequence). With V trimmed by 5 bases and J by 1 base, 9 bases remained unmatched. The CDR3 nucleotides read TGTGCCAGCAGCCCGCCAACAGGGGGGACGAACACTGAAGCTTTCTTT. Translation: CASSPPTGGTNTEAFF.

This clone has just one count. The rearrangement links TRBV7-8 to TRBJ2-1, with 8 nucleotides matching TRBD1. Germline V gene sequence: CDR1 SGHVS, CDR2 FQNEAQ. The CDR3 covers 16 residues. The junction had 12 bases not matched to a gene; V was cut back by 7 bases and J by 4 bases. In nucleotides, the CDR3 is TGTGCCAGCACCCGCAGGGGGCCGAATCTATACAATGAGCAGTTCTTC. Amino acid sequence: CASTRRGPNLYNEQFF.

This sequence joins TRBV4-2 and TRBJ1-4, with 7 bases that match TRBD1. J was trimmed by 5 bases and V by 1 base; bases with no gene match: 4. The CDR3 loop spans 15 amino acids. From germline, CDR1 is LGHNA and CDR2 YNFKEQ. CDR3: CASSQVGTVNEKLFF. As DNA, the CDR3 is TGTGCCAGCAGCCAAGTCGGGACAGTGAATGAAAAACTGTTTTTT.

The genes are TRBV14 and TRBJ2-3, with 7 bases identical to TRBD2. The J segment lost 7 bases and the V segment lost 4 bases, leaving 14 bases of the junction unmatched. The CDR3 length is 16 residues. Looked up from germline, CDR1 is SGHDN and CDR2 is FVKESK. The CDR3 coding sequence is TGTGCCAGCAGCCCGAATCCTCTTACTAGCGCTCATACGCAGTATTTT. As protein: CASSPNPLTSAHTQYF. Together with reference TRBV14 and TRBJ2-3, the CDR3 gives the full variable domain: EAGVTQFPSHSVIEKGQTVTLRCDPISGHDNLYWYRRVMGKEIKFLLHFVKESKQDESGMPNNRFLAERTGGTYSTLKVQPAELEDSGVYFCASSPNPLTSAHTQYFGPGTRLTVL.

The chain is built from TRBV28 and TRBJ1-1; 11 nucleotides agree with TRBD1. This CDR3 has 18 residues. CDR1 MDHEN and CDR2 SYDVKM come from the germline V gene. With 0 bases clipped from V and 5 bases from J, the junction kept 11 bases outside the gene matches. The CDR3 DNA follows: TGTGCCAGCAGTTTATGGATGGACAGGGGGCAAGTAGGGACTGAAGCTTTCTTT. This gives the protein CASSLWMDRGQVGTEAFF.

The rearrangement uses TRBV7-9 and TRBJ2-5; D perhaps matches TRBD2 (5 bases). With 6 bases removed from V and 0 bases from J, the gap between germline ends came to 17 bases. The CDR3 is 16 amino acids. CDR1 is SEHNR, CDR2 FQNEAQ, per germline (reference sequence). CDR3: CASRPNPGVHQETQYF. In DNA, the CDR3 is TGTGCCAGCAGACCCAACCCCGGGGTCCACCAAGAGACCCAGTACTTC.

The chain carries TRBV10-3 and TRBJ2-7; D is possibly TRBD2 (5 bases). Germline V gene data show CDR1 as ENHRY and CDR2 as SYGVKD. This CDR3 region has 13 residues. Trimming cost V 2 bases and J 6 bases, with 11 bases left between them. CDR3 sequence (DNA): TGTGCCATCAGTGAGGTCCCTGAGGGCGAGCAGTACTTC. Translating gives CAISEVPEGEQYF.